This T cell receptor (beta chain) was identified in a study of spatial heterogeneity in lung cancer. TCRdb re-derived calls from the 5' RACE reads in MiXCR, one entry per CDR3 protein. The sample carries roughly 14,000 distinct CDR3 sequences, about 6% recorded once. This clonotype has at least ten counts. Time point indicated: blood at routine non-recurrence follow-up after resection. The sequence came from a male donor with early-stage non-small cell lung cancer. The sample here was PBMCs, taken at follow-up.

CDR3 in amino acids: CASSRDVSYNEQFF. In DNA, the CDR3 is TGCGCCAGCAGCCGGGACGTCTCCTACAATGAGCAGTTCTTC. The chain combines TRBV4-3 with TRBJ2-1; perhaps D is TRBD1 or TRBD2 (5 bases each). This CDR3 spans 14 amino acids. Trimming shortened V by 4 bases and J by 0 bases, and 7 bases separated the two germline ends. CDR1 is LGHNA and CDR2 is YSLEER in the germline V gene.